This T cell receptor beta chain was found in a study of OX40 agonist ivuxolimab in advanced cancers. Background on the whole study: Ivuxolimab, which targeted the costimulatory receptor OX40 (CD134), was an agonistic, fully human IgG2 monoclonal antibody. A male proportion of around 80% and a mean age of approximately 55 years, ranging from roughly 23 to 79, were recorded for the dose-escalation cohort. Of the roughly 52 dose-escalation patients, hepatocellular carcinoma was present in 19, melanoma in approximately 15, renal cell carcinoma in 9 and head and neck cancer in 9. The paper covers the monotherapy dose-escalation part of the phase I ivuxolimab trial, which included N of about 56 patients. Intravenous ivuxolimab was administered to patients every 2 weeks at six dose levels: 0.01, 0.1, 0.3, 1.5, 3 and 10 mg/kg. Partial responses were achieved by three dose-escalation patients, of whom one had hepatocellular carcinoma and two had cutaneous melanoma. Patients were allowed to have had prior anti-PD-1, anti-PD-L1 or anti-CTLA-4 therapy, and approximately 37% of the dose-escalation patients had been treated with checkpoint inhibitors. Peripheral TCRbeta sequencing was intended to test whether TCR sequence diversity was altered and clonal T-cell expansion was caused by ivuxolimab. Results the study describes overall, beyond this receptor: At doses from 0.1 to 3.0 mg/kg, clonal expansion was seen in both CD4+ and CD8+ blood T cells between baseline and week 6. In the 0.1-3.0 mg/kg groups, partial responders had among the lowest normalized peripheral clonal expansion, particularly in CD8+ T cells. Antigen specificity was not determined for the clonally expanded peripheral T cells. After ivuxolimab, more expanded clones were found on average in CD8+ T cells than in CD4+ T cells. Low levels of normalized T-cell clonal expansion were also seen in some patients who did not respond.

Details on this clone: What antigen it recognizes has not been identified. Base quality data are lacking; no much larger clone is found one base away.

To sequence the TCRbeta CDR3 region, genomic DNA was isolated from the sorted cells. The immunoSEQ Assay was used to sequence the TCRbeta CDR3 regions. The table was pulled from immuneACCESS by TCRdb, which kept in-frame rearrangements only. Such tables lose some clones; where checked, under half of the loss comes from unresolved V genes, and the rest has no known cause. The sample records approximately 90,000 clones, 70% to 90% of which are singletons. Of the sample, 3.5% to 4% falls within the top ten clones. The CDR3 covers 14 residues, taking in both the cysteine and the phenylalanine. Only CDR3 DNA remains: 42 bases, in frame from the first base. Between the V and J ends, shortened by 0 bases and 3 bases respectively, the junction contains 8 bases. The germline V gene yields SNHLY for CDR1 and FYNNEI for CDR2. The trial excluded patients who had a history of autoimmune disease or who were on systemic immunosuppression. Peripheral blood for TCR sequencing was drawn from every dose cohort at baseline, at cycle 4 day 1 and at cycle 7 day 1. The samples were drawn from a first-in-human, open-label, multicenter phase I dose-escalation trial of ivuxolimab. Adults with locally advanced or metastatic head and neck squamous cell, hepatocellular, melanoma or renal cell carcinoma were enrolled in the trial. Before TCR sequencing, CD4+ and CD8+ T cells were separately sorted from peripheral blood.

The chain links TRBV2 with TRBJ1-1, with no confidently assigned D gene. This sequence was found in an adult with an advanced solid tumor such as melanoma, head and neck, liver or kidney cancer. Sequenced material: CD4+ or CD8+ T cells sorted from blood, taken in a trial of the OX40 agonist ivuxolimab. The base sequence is TGTGCCAGCAGTGAAGCGCACGCCGACACTGAAGCTTTCTTT. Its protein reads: CASSEAHADTEAFF.